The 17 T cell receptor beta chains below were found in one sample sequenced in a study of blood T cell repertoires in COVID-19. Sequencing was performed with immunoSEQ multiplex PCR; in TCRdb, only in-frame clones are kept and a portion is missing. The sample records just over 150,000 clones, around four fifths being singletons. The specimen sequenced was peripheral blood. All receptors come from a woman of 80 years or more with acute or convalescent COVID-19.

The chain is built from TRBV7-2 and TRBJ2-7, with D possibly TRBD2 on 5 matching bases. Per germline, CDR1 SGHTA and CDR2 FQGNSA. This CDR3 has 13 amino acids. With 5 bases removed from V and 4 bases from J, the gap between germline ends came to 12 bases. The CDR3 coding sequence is TGTGCCAGCAGCCCGCCGAGGGTTTACGAGCAGTACTTC. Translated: CASSPPRVYEQYF.

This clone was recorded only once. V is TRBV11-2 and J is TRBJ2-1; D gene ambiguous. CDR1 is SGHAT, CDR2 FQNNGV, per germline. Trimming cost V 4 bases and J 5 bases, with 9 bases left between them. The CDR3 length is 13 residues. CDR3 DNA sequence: TGTGCCAGCAGCTATGGGCCCAACAATGAGCAGTTCTTC. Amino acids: CASSYGPNNEQFF.

CDR3 amino acids: CASSYRGLATNEKLFF. CDR3 sequence (DNA): TGTGCCAGCAGTTACAGGGGCCTTGCAACTAATGAAAAACTGTTTTTT. This chain joins TRBV6-5 and TRBJ1-4, with D possibly being TRBD1 (5 bases). The CDR3 is 16 amino acids. The V end was cut by 2 bases, the J end by 0 bases, with 10 bases between. Germline V gene sequence: CDR1 MNHEY, CDR2 SVGAGI.

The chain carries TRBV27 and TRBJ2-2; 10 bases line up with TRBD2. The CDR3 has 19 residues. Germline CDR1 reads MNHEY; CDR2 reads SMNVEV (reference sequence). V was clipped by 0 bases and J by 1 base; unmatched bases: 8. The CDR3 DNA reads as TGTGCCAGCAGTTTATCGGCTAGCGGGGGAACCCGGAACACCGGGGAGCTGTTTTTT. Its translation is CASSLSASGGTRNTGELFF.

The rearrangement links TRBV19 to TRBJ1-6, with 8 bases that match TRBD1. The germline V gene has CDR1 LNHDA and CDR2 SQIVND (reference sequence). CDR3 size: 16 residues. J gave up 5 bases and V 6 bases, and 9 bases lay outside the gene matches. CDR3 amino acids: CASSPTDRGDNSPLHF. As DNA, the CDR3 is TGTGCCAGTAGCCCGACCGACAGGGGAGATAATTCACCCCTCCACTTT.

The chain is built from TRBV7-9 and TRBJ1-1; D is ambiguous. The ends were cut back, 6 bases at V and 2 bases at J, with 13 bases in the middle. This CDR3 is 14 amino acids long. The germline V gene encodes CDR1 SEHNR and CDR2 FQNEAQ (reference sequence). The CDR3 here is CASSKRTGNTEAFF. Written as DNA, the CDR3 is TGTGCCAGCAGTAAAAGGACGGGAAACACTGAAGCTTTCTTT.

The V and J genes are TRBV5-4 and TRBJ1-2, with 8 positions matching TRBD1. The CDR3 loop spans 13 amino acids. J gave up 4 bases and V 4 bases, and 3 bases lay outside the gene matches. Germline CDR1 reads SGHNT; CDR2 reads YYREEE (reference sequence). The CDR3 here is CASSHGQGYGYTF. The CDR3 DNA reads TGTGCCAGCAGCCACGGACAGGGCTATGGCTACACCTTC.

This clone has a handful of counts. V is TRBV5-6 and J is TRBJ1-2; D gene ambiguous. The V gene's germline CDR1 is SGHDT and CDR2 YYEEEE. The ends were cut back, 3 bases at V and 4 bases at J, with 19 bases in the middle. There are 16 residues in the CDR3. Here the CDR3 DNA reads TGTGCCAGCAGCTGGTGGCCGTCAGGAGGGCCCTATGGCTACACCTTC. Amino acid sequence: CASSWWPSGGPYGYTF.

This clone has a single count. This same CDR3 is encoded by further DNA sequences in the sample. CDR3 residues: CASSLPGRADTQYF. The CDR3 DNA sequence: TGTGCCAGCAGCTTACCAGGGAGGGCAGATACGCAGTATTTT. The genes are TRBV7-9 and TRBJ2-3; TRBD2 agrees at 7 bases. The CDR3 has 14 amino acids. Germline lookup yields CDR1 SEHNR and CDR2 FQNEAQ (reference sequence). Trimming at V came to 2 bases and at J to 4 bases, leaving 3 bases not matched to a gene.

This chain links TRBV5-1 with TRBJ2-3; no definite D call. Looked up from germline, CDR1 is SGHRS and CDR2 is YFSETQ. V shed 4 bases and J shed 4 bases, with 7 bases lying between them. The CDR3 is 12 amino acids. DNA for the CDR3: TGCGCCAGCAGCGAGCCTGCAGATACGCAGTATTTT. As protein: CASSEPADTQYF.

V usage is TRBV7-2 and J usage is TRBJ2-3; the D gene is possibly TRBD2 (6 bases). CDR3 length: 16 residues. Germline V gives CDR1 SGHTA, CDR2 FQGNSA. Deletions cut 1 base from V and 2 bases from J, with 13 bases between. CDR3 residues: CASSLGSGLSTDTQYF. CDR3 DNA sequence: TGTGCCAGCAGCTTAGGTAGCGGCCTTTCCACAGATACGCAGTATTTT.

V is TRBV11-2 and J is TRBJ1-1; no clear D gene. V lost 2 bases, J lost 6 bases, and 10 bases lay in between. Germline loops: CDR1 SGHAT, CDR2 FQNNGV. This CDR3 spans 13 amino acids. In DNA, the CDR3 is TGTGCCAGCAGCTTACTACAACTATCTGAAGCTTTCTTT. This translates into CASSLLQLSEAFF.

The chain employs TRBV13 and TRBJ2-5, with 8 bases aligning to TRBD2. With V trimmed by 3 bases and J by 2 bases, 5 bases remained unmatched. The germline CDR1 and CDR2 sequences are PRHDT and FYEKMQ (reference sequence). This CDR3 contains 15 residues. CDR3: CASSLRSGSQETQYF. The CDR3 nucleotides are TGTGCCAGCAGCTTGAGGAGCGGGAGTCAAGAGACCCAGTACTTC.

The chain's CDR3 is CASSLDRGTDTQYF. The CDR3, as DNA: TGTGCCAGCAGCTTAGACAGAGGGACAGATACGCAGTATTTT. The gene calls are TRBV7-2 and TRBJ2-3; weak D call: TRBD2 (5 bases). The CDR3 runs 14 residues. Trimming took 1 base from V and 3 from J, leaving 8 bases between them. Germline assignment: CDR1 SGHTA and CDR2 FQGNSA.

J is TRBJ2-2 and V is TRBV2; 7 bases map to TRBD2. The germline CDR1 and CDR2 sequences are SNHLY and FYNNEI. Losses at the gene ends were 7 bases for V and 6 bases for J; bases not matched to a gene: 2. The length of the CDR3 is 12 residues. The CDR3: CASTREPGELFF. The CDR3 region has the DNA TGTGCCAGCACGCGGGAGCCCGGGGAGCTGTTTTTT.

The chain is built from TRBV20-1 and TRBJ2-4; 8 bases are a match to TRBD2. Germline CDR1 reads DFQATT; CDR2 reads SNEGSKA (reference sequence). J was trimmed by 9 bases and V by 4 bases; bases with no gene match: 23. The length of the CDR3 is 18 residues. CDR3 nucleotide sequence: TGCAGTGCTAATGAGGGGACTAGTGGGGGATCAAGGAGGCGCATTCAGTACTTC. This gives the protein CSANEGTSGGSRRRIQYF.

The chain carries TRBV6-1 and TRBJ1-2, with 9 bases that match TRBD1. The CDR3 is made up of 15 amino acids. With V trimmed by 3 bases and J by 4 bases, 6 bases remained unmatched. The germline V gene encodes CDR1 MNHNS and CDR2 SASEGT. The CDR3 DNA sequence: TGTGCCAGCAGTGACCGGGACAGGGCTCCCTATGGCTACACCTTC. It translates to CASSDRDRAPYGYTF.